This section outlines one T cell receptor beta chain sequence together with its context. The germline V gene encodes CDR1 MNHEY and CDR2 SMNVEV (reference sequence). The CDR3 totals 17 residues. The V end was cut by 0 bases, the J end by 3 bases, with 15 bases between. The data originate from a study of identical twins. TCRdb reanalysed the 5' RACE reads using MiXCR and keeps one entry per CDR3 protein. The profile shows some 320,000 distinct CDR3 sequences, approximately 13% of them singletons. These same data were also listed under a study on yellow fever vaccine responses in identical twins.

Sequenced sample: CD8+ T cells sorted from blood. The chain employs TRBV27 and TRBJ2-1, with D perhaps assigned TRBD1 or TRBD2 (7 bases each). The receptor was isolated from a woman aged 18-29 years in good health. CDR3 nucleotides: TGTGCCAGCAGTTTATCGGCGGGGAGGGGGCACTACAATGAGCAGTTCTTC. It yields the protein CASSLSAGRGHYNEQFF.